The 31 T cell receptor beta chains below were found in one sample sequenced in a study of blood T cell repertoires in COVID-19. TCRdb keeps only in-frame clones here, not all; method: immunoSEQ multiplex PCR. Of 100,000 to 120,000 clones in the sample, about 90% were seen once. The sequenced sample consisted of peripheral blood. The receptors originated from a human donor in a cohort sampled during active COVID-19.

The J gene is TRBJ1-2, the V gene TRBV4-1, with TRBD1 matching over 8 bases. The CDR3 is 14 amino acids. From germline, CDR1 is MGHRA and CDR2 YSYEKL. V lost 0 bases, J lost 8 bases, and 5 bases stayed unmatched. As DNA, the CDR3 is TGCGCCAGCAGCCAAGAGGGGACAGGAGGAGGCTACACCTTC. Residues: CASSQEGTGGGYTF.

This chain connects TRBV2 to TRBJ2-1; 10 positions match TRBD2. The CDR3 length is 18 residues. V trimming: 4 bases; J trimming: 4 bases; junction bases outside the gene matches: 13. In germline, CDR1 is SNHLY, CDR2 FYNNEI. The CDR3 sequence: CASSGVSASGSRYNEQFF. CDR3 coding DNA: TGTGCCAGCAGTGGGGTTTCGGCTAGCGGGAGCCGATACAATGAGCAGTTCTTC. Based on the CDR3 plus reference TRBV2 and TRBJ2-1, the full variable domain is EPEVTQTPSHQVTQMGQEVILRCVPISNHLYFYWYRQILGQKVEFLVSFYNNEISEKSEIFDDQFSVERPDGSNFTLKIRSTKLEDSAMYFCASSGVSASGSRYNEQFFGPGTRLTVL.

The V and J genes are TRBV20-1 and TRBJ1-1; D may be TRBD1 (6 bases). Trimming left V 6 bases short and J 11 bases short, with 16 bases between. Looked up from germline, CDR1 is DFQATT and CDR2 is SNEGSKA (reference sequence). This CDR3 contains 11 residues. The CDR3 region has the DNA TGCAGTGCGGGGGCCGGGGGGTATGCTTTCTTT. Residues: CSAGAGGYAFF.

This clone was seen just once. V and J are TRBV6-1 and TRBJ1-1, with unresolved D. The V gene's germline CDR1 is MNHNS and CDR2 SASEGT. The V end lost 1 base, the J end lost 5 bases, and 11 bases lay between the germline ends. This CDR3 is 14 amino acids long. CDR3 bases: TGTGCCAGCAGTGAAGAGGGAACGGGGACTGAAGCTTTCTTT. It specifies CASSEEGTGTEAFF.

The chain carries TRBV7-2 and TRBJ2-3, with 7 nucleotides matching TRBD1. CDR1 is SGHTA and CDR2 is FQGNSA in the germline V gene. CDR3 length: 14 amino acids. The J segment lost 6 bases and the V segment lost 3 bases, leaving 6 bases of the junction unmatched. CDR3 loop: CASSFTGAGDTQYF. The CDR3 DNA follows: TGTGCCAGCAGCTTCACAGGGGCGGGCGATACGCAGTATTTT.

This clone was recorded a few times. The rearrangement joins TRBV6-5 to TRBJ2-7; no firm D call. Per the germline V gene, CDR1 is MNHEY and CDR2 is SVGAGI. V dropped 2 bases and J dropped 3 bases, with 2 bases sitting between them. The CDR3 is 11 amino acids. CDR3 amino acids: CASSYLYEQYF. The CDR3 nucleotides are TGTGCCAGCAGTTACCTCTACGAGCAGTACTTC.

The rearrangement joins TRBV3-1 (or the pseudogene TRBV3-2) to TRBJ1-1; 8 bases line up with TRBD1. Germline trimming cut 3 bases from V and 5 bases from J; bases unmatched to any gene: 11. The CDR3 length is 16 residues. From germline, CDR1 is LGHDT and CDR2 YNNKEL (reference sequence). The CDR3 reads CASSQGGQGVGTEAFF. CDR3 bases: TGTGCCAGCAGCCAGGGAGGACAGGGAGTAGGGACTGAAGCTTTCTTT.

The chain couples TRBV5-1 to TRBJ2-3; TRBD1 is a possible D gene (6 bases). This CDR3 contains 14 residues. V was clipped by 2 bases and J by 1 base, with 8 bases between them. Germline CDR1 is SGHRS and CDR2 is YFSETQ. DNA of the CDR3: TGCGCCAGCAGCTTCAGGGGAGGCACAGATACGCAGTATTTT. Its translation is CASSFRGGTDTQYF.

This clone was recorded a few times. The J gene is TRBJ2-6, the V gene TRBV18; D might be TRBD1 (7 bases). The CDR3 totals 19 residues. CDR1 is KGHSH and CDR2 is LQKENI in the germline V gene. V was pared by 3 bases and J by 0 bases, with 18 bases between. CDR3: CASSPSGGGPSSGANVLTF. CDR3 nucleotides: TGTGCCAGCTCACCTTCAGGAGGGGGCCCTAGCTCTGGGGCCAACGTCCTGACTTTC.

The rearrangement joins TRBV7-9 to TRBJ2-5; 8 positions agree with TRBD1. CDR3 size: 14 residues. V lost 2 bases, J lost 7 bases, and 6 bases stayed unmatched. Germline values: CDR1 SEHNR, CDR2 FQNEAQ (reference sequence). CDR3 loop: CASSLPGQGATQYF. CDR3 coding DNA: TGTGCCAGCAGCTTACCTGGACAGGGTGCGACCCAGTACTTC.

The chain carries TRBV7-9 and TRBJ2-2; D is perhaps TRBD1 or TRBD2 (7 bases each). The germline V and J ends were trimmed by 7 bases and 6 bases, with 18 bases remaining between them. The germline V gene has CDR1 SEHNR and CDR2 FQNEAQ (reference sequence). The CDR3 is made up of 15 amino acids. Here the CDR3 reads CASTTAGGGAGELFF. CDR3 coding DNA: TGTGCCAGCACCACAGCAGGGGGGGGAGCCGGGGAGCTGTTTTTT.

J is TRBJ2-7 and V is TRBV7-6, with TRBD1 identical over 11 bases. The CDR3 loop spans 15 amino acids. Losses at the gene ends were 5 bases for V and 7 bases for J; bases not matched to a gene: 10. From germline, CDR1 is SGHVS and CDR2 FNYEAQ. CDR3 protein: CASSPRTGGFSEQYF. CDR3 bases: TGTGCCAGCAGCCCACGGACAGGGGGCTTTAGTGAGCAGTACTTC.

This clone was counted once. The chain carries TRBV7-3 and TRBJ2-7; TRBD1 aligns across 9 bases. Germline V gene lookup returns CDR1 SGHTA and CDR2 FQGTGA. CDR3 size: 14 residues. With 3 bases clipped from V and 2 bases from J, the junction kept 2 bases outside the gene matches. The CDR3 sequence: CASSLGQGAYEQYF. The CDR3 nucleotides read TGTGCCAGCAGCTTGGGACAGGGAGCCTACGAGCAGTACTTC.

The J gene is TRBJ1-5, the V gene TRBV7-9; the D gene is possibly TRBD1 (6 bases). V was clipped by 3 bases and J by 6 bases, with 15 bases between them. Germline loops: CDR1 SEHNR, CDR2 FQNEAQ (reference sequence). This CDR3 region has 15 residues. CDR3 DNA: TGTGCCAGCAGCTTGGGCGGGGGCTCGTTTCAGCCCCAGCATTTT. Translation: CASSLGGGSFQPQHF.

The CDR3 DNA reads as TGTGCCAGCAGCTTGACAGGGTTGTCAGGAAACACCATATATTTT. Amino acid sequence: CASSLTGLSGNTIYF. The V call is TRBV7-2, the J call TRBJ1-3; TRBD1 matches 7 bases. The CDR3 length is 15 residues. V was clipped by 3 bases and J by 4 bases; unmatched bases: 6. The germline V gene has CDR1 SGHTA and CDR2 FQGNSA. Full variable domain (missing parts from reference TRBV7-2 and TRBJ1-3): GAGVSQSPSNKVTEKGKDVELRCDPISGHTALYWYRQSLGQGLEFLIYFQGNSAPDKSGLPSDRFSAERTGGSVSTLTIQRTQQEDSAVYLCASSLTGLSGNTIYFGEGSWLTVV.

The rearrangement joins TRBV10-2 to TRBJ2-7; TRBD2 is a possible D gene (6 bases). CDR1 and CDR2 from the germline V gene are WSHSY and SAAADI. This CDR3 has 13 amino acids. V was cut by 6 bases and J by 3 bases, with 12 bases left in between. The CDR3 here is CASRGTLGYEQYF. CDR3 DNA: TGCGCCAGCAGGGGGACTTTGGGCTACGAGCAGTACTTC.

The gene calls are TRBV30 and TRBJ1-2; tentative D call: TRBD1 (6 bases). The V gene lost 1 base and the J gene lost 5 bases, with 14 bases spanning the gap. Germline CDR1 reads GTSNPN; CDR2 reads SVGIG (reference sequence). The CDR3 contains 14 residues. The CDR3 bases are TGTGCCTGGAGTGGGGGGCCGGCAGGGTATGGCTACACCTTC. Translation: CAWSGGPAGYGYTF.

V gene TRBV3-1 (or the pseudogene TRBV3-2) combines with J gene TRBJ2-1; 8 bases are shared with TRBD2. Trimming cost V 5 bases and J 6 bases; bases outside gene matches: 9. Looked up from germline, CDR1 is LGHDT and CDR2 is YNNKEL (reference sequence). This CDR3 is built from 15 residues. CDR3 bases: TGTGCCAGCAGCAACCGGGGTAGCGGGGTCAATGAGCAGTTCTTC. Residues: CASSNRGSGVNEQFF.

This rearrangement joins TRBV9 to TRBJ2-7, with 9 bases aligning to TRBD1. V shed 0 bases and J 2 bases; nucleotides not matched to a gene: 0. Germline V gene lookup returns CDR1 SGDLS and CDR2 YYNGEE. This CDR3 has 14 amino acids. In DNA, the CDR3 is TGTGCCAGCAGCGTAGGACAGGGGGCCTACGAGCAGTACTTC. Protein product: CASSVGQGAYEQYF.

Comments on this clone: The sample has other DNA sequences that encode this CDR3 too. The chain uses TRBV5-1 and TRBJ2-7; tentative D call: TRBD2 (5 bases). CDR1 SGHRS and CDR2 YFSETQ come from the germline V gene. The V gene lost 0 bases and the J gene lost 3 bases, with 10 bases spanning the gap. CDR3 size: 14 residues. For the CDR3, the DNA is TGCGCCAGCAGCTTGGTTGGGAGCTACTACGAGCAGTACTTC. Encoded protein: CASSLVGSYYEQYF.

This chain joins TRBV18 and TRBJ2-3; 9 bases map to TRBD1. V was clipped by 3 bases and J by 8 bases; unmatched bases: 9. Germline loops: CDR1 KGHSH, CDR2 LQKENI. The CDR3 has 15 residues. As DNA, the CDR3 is TGTGCCAGCTCACCCTGGACAGGGGAGAGAGTTACGCAGTATTTT. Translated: CASSPWTGERVTQYF.

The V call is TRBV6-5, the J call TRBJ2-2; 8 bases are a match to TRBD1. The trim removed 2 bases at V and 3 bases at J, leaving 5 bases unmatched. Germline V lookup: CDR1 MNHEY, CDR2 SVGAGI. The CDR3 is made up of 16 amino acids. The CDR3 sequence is CASSYTTGVYTGELFF. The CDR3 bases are TGTGCCAGCAGTTACACGACAGGGGTCTACACCGGGGAGCTGTTTTTT.

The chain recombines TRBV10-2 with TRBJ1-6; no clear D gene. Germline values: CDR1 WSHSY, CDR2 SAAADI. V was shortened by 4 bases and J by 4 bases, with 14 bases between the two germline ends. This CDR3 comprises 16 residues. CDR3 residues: CASSAGVETYNSPLHF. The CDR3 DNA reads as TGCGCCAGCAGTGCCGGGGTTGAGACGTATAATTCACCCCTCCACTTT.

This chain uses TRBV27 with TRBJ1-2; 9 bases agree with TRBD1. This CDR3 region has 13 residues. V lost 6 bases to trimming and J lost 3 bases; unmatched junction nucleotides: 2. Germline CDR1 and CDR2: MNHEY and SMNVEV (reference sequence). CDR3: CASRQGAYYGYTF. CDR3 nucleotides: TGTGCCAGCAGACAGGGGGCCTACTATGGCTACACCTTC.

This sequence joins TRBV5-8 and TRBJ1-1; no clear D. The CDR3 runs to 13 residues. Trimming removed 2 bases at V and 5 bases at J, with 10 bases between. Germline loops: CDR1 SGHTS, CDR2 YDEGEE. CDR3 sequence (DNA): TGTGCCAGCAGCTTTCTGGAGAGAACTGAAGCTTTCTTT. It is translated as CASSFLERTEAFF.

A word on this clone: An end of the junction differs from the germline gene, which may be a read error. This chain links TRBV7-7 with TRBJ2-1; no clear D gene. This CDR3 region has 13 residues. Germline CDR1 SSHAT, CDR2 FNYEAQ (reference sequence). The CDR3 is CASSFNAGYEQFF. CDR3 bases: TGTGCTAGCAGCTTCAATGCCGGGTATGAGCAGTTCTTC.

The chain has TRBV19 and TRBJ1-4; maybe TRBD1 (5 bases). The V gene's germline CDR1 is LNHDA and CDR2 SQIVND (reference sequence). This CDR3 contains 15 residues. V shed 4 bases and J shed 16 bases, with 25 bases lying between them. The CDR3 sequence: CASSNLGLSGGLRFF. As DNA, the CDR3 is TGTGCCAGTAGTAACCTGGGTCTATCCGGGGGTTTGCGGTTTTTT. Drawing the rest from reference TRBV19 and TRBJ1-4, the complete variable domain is DGGITQSPKYLFRKEGQNVTLSCEQNLNHDAMYWYRQDPGQGLRLIYYSQIVNDFQKGDIAEGYSVSREKKESFPLTVTSAQKNPTAFYLCASSNLGLSGGLRFFGSGTQLSVL.

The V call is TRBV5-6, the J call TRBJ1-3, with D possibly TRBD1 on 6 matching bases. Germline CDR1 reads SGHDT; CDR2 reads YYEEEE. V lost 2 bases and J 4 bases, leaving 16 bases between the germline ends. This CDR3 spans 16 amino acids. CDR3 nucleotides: TGTGCCAGCAGCTTTGGGAGGGGGTCTTCAGGAAACACCATATATTTT. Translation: CASSFGRGSSGNTIYF.

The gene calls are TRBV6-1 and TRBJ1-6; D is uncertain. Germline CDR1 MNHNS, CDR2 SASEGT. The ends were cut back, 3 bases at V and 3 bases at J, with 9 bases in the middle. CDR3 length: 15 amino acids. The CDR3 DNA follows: TGTGCCAGCAGTGATTACAGCCTCTATAATTCACCCCTCCACTTT. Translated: CASSDYSLYNSPLHF.

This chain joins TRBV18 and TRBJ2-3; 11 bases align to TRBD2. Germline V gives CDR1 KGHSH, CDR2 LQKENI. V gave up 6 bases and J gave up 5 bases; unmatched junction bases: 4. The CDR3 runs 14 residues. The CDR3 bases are TGTGCCAGCTCGTTCGGGACTAGCGGAGATACGCAGTATTTT. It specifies CASSFGTSGDTQYF.

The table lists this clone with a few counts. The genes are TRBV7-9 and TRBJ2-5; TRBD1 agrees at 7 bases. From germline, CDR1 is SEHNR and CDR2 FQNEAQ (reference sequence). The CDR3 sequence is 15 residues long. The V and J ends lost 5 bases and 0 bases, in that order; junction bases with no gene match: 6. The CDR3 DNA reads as TGTGCCAGCAGCCCGGGGACAGCGTACCAAGAGACCCAGTACTTC. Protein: CASSPGTAYQETQYF.